The 6 T cell receptor beta chains given below trace back to one sample, sequenced in a study of shared clonotypes between healthy human individuals. Naive CD8 cells lacked CD45RO and underwent positive selection for CCR7, leaving out terminally differentiated effector memory CD45RA+ cells. Sequencing used immunoSEQ multiplex PCR; TCRdb keeps in-frame clones, though not all of them. The sample consists of about 700,000 clones, 90% to 95% of them appearing once. Sequencing was done on a sample of naive CD8+ T cells sorted from blood. The receptors originated from a man aged 30-40 years in good health.

This chain uses TRBV29-1 with TRBJ2-3; 10 nucleotides match TRBD2. This CDR3 is 17 amino acids long. J was trimmed by 0 bases and V by 3 bases; bases with no gene match: 9. Germline CDR1 reads SQVTM; CDR2 reads ANQGSEA. In DNA form, the CDR3 reads TGCAGCGTTGAGGCGCTAGCGGGAGCCCATAGCACAGATACGCAGTATTTT. Amino acids: CSVEALAGAHSTDTQYF.

This chain joins TRBV18 and TRBJ1-1; 7 bases are shared with TRBD1. This CDR3 comprises 13 residues. Trimming cost V 0 bases and J 7 bases; bases outside gene matches: 2. Germline CDR1 reads KGHSH; CDR2 reads LQKENI. The CDR3 loop reads CASSPPRDSEAFF. In nucleotides, the CDR3 is TGTGCCAGCTCACCACCTCGGGACAGTGAAGCTTTCTTT. Full variable domain (remainder filled in from reference TRBV18 and TRBJ1-1): NAGVMQNPRHLVRRRGQEARLRCSPMKGHSHVYWYRQLPEEGLKFMVYLQKENIIDESGMPKERFSAEFPKEGPSILRIQQVVRGDSAAYFCASSPPRDSEAFFGQGTRLTVV.

This chain joins TRBV4-1 and TRBJ2-1; D uncertain. Per the germline V gene, CDR1 is MGHRA and CDR2 is YSYEKL. Trimming shortened V by 1 base and J by 2 bases, and 9 bases separated the two germline ends. The CDR3 covers 15 residues. Written as DNA, the CDR3 is TGCGCCAGCAGCCAAGTAGAGTTAGCCTACAATGAGCAGTTCTTC. It yields the protein CASSQVELAYNEQFF.

The chain has TRBV29-1 and TRBJ2-1; D ambiguous. This CDR3 region has 11 residues. V was pared by 7 bases and J by 5 bases, with 9 bases between. Germline V gene sequence: CDR1 SQVTM, CDR2 ANQGSEA. The CDR3 sequence: CSAGSDNEQFF. Here the CDR3 DNA reads TGCAGCGCCGGATCCGACAATGAGCAGTTCTTC.

The chain has TRBV7-9 and TRBJ1-1, with a tentative D call TRBD1 (5 bases). V was clipped by 4 bases and J by 7 bases, with 19 bases between them. CDR1 and CDR2 from the germline V gene are SEHNR and FQNEAQ (reference sequence). The CDR3 sequence is 15 residues long. CDR3 residues: CASSSGPLLGHEAFF. In DNA form, the CDR3 reads TGTGCCAGCAGCTCGGGCCCTCTTCTGGGGCATGAAGCTTTCTTT. The variable domain in full, with the rest retrieved from reference TRBV7-9 and TRBJ1-1, is DTGVSQNPRHKITKRGQNVTFRCDPISEHNRLYWYRQTLGQGPEFLTYFQNEAQLEKSRLLSDRFSAERPKGSFSTLEIQRTEQGDSAMYLCASSSGPLLGHEAFFGQGTRLTVV.

The genes are TRBV10-1 and TRBJ1-2, with 12 bases aligning to TRBD1. The CDR3 is 15 amino acids. Germline V gene data show CDR1 as WNHNN and CDR2 as SYGVQD (reference sequence). The V and J ends lost 3 bases and 7 bases, in that order; junction bases with no gene match: 6. CDR3 sequence (DNA): TGCGCCAGCAGTGATCTGGGACAGGGGGCGCGTGGCTACACCTTC. It is translated as CASSDLGQGARGYTF.